This T cell receptor (beta chain) was obtained from a study of Ad26.COV2.S vaccination and SARS-CoV-2 variants. Study context: Into the muscle, Ad26.COV2.S was dosed once or twice, 56 days apart.

This clone was counted once. Some clones are missing from TCRdb's copy, which holds only in-frame ones; the method was immunoSEQ multiplex PCR. The sample consists of fewer than 800,000 clones, more than 80% of them appearing once. The treatment here: around 19 received Ad26.COV2.S at low or high dose, single or two shots; roughly five received placebo; per-sample allocation not given. Day 63 after the first injection of vaccine or placebo was the sampling time. Vaccine was an Ad26 vector expressing Wuhan-strain SARS-CoV-2 spike. Trimming left V 5 bases short and J 4 bases short, with 18 bases between. The CDR3 is made up of 15 amino acids. The V gene's germline CDR1 is SGHRS and CDR2 YFSETQ.

The starting material was peripheral blood, obtained in a trial of Ad26.COV2.S vaccine versus placebo. This clonotype was sampled from a person between 18 and 65 years old who received the Ad26.COV2.S COVID-19 vaccine or a placebo. This rearrangement joins TRBV5-1 to TRBJ1-2; D is ambiguous. The CDR3 bases are TGCGCCAGCAGTCTCGCCGCCCAGTCTACCTATGGCTACACCTTC. Protein: CASSLAAQSTYGYTF. Filled out from reference TRBV5-1 and TRBJ1-2, the complete variable domain reads KAGVTQTPRYLIKTRGQQVTLSCSPISGHRSVSWYQQTPGQGLQFLFEYFSETQRNKGNFPGRFSGRQFSNSRSEMNVSTLELGDSALYLCASSLAAQSTYGYTFGSGTRLTVV.